The T cell receptor (beta chain) under discussion was sequenced for a study of PD-L1 blockade in urothelial cancer. Regarding time point: pretreatment peripheral blood. Produced via immunoSEQ multiplex PCR; TCRdb's table is partial and in-frame only. The table shows 30,000 to 40,000 clones, with roughly 92% occurring only once. This material consisted of PBMCs, taken around atezolizumab (anti-PD-L1) treatment. The source is a woman aged 55-69 years with urothelial cancer.

The CDR3 DNA reads TGTGCCAGCTCACCTAACACAGATACGCAGTATTTT. This sequence encodes CASSPNTDTQYF. The chain uses TRBV18 and TRBJ2-3; D is ambiguous. Trimming pared 3 bases from V and 2 bases from J, leaving 3 bases between. Germline V gene sequence: CDR1 KGHSH, CDR2 LQKENI. CDR3 length: 12 residues. The entire variable domain, with the rest obtained from reference TRBV18 and TRBJ2-3, is as follows: NAGVMQNPRHLVRRRGQEARLRCSPMKGHSHVYWYRQLPEEGLKFMVYLQKENIIDESGMPKERFSAEFPKEGPSILRIQQVVRGDSAAYFCASSPNTDTQYFGPGTRLTVL.